This is a list of T cell receptor beta chains from one sample in a study of CD8 T cells in ankylosing spondylitis. One entry per CDR3 protein results from TCRdb running MiXCR on the 5' RACE reads. This table holds under 15,000 distinct CDR3 sequences, roughly 3% found once. Sequenced: blood, either unsorted or a sorted T cell fraction (not recorded which). These receptors came from a male donor with ankylosing spondylitis or in good health (not recorded which). The CDR3 runs from the conserved cysteine through the conserved F or W. The D gene is left open where the match is weak.

V	J	D	CDR3
TRBV9	TRBJ2-5	.	CASSVVGRTQETQYF
TRBV9	TRBJ2-3	TRBD2	CASTLTSSTDTQYF
TRBV9	TRBJ2-1	TRBD2	CASSVAAGTSGGYNEQFF
TRBV9	TRBJ1-4	TRBD1	CASSVLGQDEKLFF
TRBV9	TRBJ2-7	TRBD2	CASSVGLGASGAGEQYF
TRBV9	TRBJ1-1	.	CASSPRGGVNTEAFF
TRBV9	TRBJ1-6	TRBD1	CASSPRQGEASPLHF
TRBV9	TRBJ2-3	TRBD1	CASSVRGTARADTQYF
TRBV9	TRBJ2-7	TRBD1	CASSSRTGRSYEQYF
TRBV9	TRBJ1-1	.	CASSDHGGVNTEAFF
TRBV9	TRBJ2-5	.	CASSVAGLMEETQYF
TRBV9	TRBJ1-3	.	CASTLGAGNTIYF
TRBV9	TRBJ2-1	.	CASREQSSYNEQFF
TRBV9	TRBJ2-1	TRBD2	CASSFGLALVEQFF
TRBV9	TRBJ2-3	TRBD2	CASSVTSGTGTDTQYF
TRBV7-7	TRBJ2-3	TRBD1	CASSQRDRAHTQYF